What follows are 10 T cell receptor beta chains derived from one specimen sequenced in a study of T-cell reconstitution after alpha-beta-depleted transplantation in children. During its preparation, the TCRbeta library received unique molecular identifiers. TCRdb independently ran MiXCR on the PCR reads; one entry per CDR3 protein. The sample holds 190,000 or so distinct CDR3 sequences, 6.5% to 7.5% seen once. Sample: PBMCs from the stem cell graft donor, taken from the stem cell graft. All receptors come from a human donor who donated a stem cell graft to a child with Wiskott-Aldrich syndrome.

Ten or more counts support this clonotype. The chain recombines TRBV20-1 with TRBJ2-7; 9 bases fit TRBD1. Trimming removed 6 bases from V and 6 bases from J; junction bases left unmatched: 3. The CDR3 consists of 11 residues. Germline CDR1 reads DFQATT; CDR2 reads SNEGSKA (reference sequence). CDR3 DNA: TGCAGTGCCCGGGACAGGGCCGAGCAGTACTTC. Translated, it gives CSARDRAEQYF.

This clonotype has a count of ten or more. CDR3 residues: CSARPRAGATYEQYF. In nucleotides, the CDR3 is TGCAGTGCCAGGCCCAGAGCAGGAGCTACCTACGAGCAGTACTTC. The chain has TRBV20-1 and TRBJ2-7; D gene unclear. The CDR3 has 15 residues. Germline lookup yields CDR1 DFQATT and CDR2 SNEGSKA (reference sequence). Trimming took off 6 bases at V and 2 bases at J, with 20 bases between the two ends.

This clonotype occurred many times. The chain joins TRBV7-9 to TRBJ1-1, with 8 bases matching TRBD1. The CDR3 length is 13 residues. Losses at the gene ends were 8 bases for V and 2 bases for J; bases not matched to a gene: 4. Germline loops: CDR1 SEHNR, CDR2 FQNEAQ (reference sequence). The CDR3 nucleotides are TGTGCCAGCTGGGACAGGATAAACACTGAAGCTTTCTTT. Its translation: CASWDRINTEAFF.

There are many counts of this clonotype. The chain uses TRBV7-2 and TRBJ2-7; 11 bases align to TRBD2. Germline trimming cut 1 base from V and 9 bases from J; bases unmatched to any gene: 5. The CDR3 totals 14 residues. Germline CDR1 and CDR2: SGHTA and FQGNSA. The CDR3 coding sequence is TGTGCCAGCAGCTTAGGTCTAGCGGGAGGTGGGCAGTACTTC. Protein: CASSLGLAGGGQYF.

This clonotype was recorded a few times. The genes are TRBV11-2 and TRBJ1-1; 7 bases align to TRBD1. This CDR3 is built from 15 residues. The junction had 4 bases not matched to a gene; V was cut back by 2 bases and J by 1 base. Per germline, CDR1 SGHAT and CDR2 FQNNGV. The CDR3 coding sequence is TGTGCCAGCAGCTTAAATACAGGGGAGAACACTGAAGCTTTCTTT. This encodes CASSLNTGENTEAFF.

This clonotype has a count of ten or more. CDR3 in amino acids: CASSGSTGGSDTQYF. DNA for the CDR3: TGTGCCAGCAGCGGGTCGACAGGGGGTTCGGATACGCAGTATTTT. The gene calls are TRBV3-1 and TRBJ2-3; 9 bases fit TRBD1. Germline loops: CDR1 LGHDT, CDR2 YNNKEL (reference sequence). The length of the CDR3 is 15 residues. V was clipped by 5 bases and J by 6 bases; unmatched bases: 9.

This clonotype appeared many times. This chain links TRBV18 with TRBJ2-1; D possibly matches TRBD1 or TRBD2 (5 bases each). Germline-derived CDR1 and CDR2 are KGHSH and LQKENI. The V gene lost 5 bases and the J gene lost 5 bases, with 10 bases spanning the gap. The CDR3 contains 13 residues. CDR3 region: CASSSGPNNEQFF. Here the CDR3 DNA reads TGTGCCAGCTCATCGGGACCTAACAATGAGCAGTTCTTC.

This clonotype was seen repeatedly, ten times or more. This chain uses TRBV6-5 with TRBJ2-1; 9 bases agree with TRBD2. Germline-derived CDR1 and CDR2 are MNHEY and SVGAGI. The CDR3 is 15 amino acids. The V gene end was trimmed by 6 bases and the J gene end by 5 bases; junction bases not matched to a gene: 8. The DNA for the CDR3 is TGTGCCAGCAGCTCTAGCGGGATTATCGACAATGAGCAGTTCTTC. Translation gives CASSSSGIIDNEQFF.

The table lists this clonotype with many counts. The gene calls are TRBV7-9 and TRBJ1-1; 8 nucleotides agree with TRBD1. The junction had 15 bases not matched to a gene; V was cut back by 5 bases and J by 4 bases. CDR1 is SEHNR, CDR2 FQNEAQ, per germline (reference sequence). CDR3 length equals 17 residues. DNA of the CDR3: TGTGCCAGCAGCCCGTGGTGGACAGGGAGTAACGGCACTGAAGCTTTCTTT. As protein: CASSPWWTGSNGTEAFF.

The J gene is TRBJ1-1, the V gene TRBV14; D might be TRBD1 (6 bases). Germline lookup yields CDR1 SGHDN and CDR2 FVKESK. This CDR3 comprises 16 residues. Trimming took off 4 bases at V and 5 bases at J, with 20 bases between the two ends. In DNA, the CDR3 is TGTGCCAGCAGCCTAAGTAAGGGGAACAGGGATACTGAAGCTTTCTTT. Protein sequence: CASSLSKGNRDTEAFF. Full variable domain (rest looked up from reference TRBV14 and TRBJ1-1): EAGVTQFPSHSVIEKGQTVTLRCDPISGHDNLYWYRRVMGKEIKFLLHFVKESKQDESGMPNNRFLAERTGGTYSTLKVQPAELEDSGVYFCASSLSKGNRDTEAFFGQGTRLTVV.